These T cell receptor beta chains were read from a single sample in a study of tumor-infiltrating lymphocytes in oesophageal squamous cell carcinoma. One entry per CDR3 protein results from TCRdb running MiXCR on the PCR reads. The table records nearly 20,000 distinct CDR3 sequences, roughly 40% of them present only once. The sequenced sample was esophageal tumor tissue. The receptor source for this set is a male donor with esophageal squamous cell carcinoma. Each CDR3 is given with its conserved first and last residue. The D gene is left open where the match is weak. A row's size may be missing; if present it is once, few, many or a size class.

CDR3nt: TGTGCAAGCGTAGGGTTCACCTACGAGCAGTACTTC
CDR3aa: CASVGFTYEQYF
d_gene: .
j_gene: TRBJ2-7
abundance: many
v_gene: TRBV27

CDR3nt: TGTGCCAGCAGCTTAAAGTATATTTGGGAGACCCAGTACTTC
CDR3aa: CASSLKYIWETQYF
d_gene: .
j_gene: TRBJ2-5
abundance: .
v_gene: TRBV7-3

CDR3nt: TGTGCCAGCAGCTTCTCAGCTAGCGGGGGGCAGTTCTTC
CDR3aa: CASSFSASGGQFF
d_gene: TRBD2
j_gene: TRBJ2-1
abundance: .
v_gene: TRBV7-3

CDR3nt: TGTGCCAGCAGCTTAGGGGCGGGACAGGTGAACTACGAGCAGTACTTC
CDR3aa: CASSLGAGQVNYEQYF
d_gene: TRBD1
j_gene: TRBJ2-7
abundance: .
v_gene: TRBV7-8

CDR3nt: TGCGCCAGCAGCCAAGATTGGGCTAGCAGCACAGATACGCAGTATTTT
CDR3aa: CASSQDWASSTDTQYF
d_gene: .
j_gene: TRBJ2-3
abundance: many
v_gene: TRBV4-1

CDR3nt: TGTGCCAGCAGTTTTAGTAGCGGCACAGATACGCAGTATTTT
CDR3aa: CASSFSSGTDTQYF
d_gene: .
j_gene: TRBJ2-3
abundance: .
v_gene: TRBV12-3/TRBV12-4

CDR3nt: TGTGCCAGCAGCTTAGGGGCAGGGGGAGAGACCCAGTACTTC
CDR3aa: CASSLGAGGETQYF
d_gene: TRBD1
j_gene: TRBJ2-5
abundance: .
v_gene: TRBV12-3/TRBV12-4

CDR3nt: TGTGCCAGCAGTTTGTCTAGCGAGCAGTTCTTC
CDR3aa: CASSLSSEQFF
d_gene: .
j_gene: TRBJ2-1
abundance: .
v_gene: TRBV28

CDR3nt: TGTGCCAGCAGCCCGCGGACTAGCGGGAGGAATGTTGAGCAGTACTTC
CDR3aa: CASSPRTSGRNVEQYF
d_gene: TRBD2
j_gene: TRBJ2-7
abundance: .
v_gene: TRBV7-9

CDR3nt: TGTGCCAGTAGTATAGACCGGGGCAGGCCTAACAATCAGCCCCAGCATTTT
CDR3aa: CASSIDRGRPNNQPQHF
d_gene: .
j_gene: TRBJ1-5
abundance: few
v_gene: TRBV19